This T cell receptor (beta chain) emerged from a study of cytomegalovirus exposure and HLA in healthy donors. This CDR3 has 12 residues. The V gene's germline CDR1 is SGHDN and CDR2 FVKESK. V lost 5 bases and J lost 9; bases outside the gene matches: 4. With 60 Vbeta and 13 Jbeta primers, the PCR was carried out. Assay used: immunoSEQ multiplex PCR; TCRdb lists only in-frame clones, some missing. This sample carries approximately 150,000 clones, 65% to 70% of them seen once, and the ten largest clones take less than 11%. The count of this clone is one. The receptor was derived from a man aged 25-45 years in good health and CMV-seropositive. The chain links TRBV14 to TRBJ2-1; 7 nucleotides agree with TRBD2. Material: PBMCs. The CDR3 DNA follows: TGTGCCAGCAGCGCCCGCGGGGGTGAGCAGTTCTTC. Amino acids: CASSARGGEQFF. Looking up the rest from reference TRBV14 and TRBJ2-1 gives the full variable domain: EAGVTQFPSHSVIEKGQTVTLRCDPISGHDNLYWYRRVMGKEIKFLLHFVKESKQDESGMPNNRFLAERTGGTYSTLKVQPAELEDSGVYFCASSARGGEQFFGPGTRLTVL.